The entry below describes one T cell receptor beta chain. Its specificity is not known. Clones were read by immunoSEQ multiplex PCR, and TCRdb kept only the in-frame ones, dropping some. The table has approximately 16,000 clones, roughly two thirds seen once. The CDR3 sequence is 15 residues long. Germline CDR1 is SGDLS and CDR2 is YYNGEE. V was cut by 2 bases and J by 5 bases, with 15 bases left in between. Intraepithelial and lamina propria lymphocytes were released after the graft tissue was processed. This specimen comes from a study of graft-versus-host responses after intestinal transplantation. At the level of the study: Among the recipients, all got anti-thymocyte globulin induction and then tacrolimus and steroids for around 3 years. The study's findings and limits: Researchers found GvH clones in recipient marrow, and some showed up first in ileum or blood.

The sequencing here drew on ileum tissue, taken less than 700 days after intestinal transplantation. The clonotype comes from a human patient who received an intestinal transplant, so some T cells may come from the graft donor. The rearrangement joins TRBV9 to TRBJ2-3; weak D call: TRBD2 (6 bases). CDR3 protein: CASSVDYSGGDTQYF. The CDR3 nucleotides read TGTGCCAGCAGCGTCGACTACTCCGGGGGAGATACGCAGTATTTT.